Reported below is one T cell receptor beta chain. The entry originates in a study of blood T cell repertoires in COVID-19. Whole-study context: Samples representing acute and convalescent COVID-19 were sourced from the United States, Italy and Spain.

This CDR3 comprises 13 residues. CDR1 and CDR2 (germline): SEHNR, FQNEAQ (reference sequence). V lost 6 bases and J lost 4, with 12 bases in between. Cohorts were assigned according to the clinical history that participants reported. Recovery meant two consecutive negative NP/OP PCR tests, professional clearance, or resolved symptoms. In the study's own analysis: Estimation of nucleated cell counts relied on the amplification of reference gene primers. The method was immunoSEQ multiplex PCR; TCRdb's version includes in-frame clones alone and lacks a portion of them. V and J calls and clone size are as listed in that table; D and trimming were resolved from the DNA. The table includes 350,000 to 400,000 clones, 88% detected once.

What was sequenced was PBMCs or T cells enriched from blood (not recorded which). This sequence was found in a woman under 30 who had recovered from COVID-19. The chain employs TRBV7-9 and TRBJ1-2; D not resolved. Here the CDR3 reads CASSPVAPYGYTF. The CDR3 DNA follows: TGTGCCAGCAGTCCTGTGGCCCCCTATGGCTACACCTTC.